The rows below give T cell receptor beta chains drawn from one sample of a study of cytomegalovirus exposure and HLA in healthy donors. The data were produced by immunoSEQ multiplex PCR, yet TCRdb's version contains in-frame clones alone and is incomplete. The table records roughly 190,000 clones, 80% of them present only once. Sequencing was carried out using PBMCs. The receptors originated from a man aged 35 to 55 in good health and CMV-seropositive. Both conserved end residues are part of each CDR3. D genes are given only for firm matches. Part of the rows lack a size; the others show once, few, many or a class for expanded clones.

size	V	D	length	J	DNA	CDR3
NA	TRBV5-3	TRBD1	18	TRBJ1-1	TGTGCCAGAAGATGTACGGGACAGGTTTTGAGAAGGGACACTGAAGCTTTCTTT	CARRCTGQVLRRDTEAFF
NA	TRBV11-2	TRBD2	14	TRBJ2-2	TGTGCCAGCAGCTTCGGGGGGTCCACCGGGGAGCTGTTTTTT	CASSFGGSTGELFF
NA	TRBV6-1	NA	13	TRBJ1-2	TGTGCCAGCAGTGAATCACAGGACTATGGCTACACCTTC	CASSESQDYGYTF
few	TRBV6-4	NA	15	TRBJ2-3	TGTGCCAGCAGTGAGTATAGCGGCGGCACAGATACGCAGTATTTT	CASSEYSGGTDTQYF
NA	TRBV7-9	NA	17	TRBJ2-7	TGTGCCACCGTCCCCCTGGCCGGGTCAGAGGTACCCTACGAGCAGTACTTC	CATVPLAGSEVPYEQYF
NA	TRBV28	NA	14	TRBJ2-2	TGTGCCACCATCTGGGGGGGCAACACCGGGGAGCTGTTTTTT	CATIWGGNTGELFF
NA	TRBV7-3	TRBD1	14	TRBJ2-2	TGTGCCAGCAGCCCGGGGACAGTAAGCGGGGAGCTGTTTTTT	CASSPGTVSGELFF
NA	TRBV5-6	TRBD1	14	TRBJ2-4	TGTGCCAGCAGCCTGAACACAGGGGTAAACATTCAGTACTTC	CASSLNTGVNIQYF
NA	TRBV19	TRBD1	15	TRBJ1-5	TGTGCCAGTAGGGACAAACAGGGGATGAGTCAGCCCCAGCATTTT	CASRDKQGMSQPQHF
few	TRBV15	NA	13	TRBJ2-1	TGTGCCACCAGCAGAGATCTGGGGGGTGAGCAGTTCTTC	CATSRDLGGEQFF
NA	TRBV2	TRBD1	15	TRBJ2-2	TGTGCCAGCAGGGGGACAGGGGGGAACACCGGGGAGCTGTTTTTT	CASRGTGGNTGELFF
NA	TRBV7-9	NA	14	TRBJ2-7	TGTGCCAGCAGCTCTGGAGGCGGTTCCTACGAGCAGTACTTC	CASSSGGGSYEQYF
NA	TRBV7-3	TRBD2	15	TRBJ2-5	TGTGCCAGCAGCTCTCTAGCGGGGGCCGGGGAGACCCAGTACTTC	CASSSLAGAGETQYF
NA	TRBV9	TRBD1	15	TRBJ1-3	TGTGCCAGCAGCGTAGAGGGACAGATCGGAAACATCATATATTTT	CASSVEGQIGNIIYF
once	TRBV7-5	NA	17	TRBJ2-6	TGTGCCAGAAGCTTTCGGACAGTAAGCTCTGGGGCCAACGTCCTGACTTTC	CARSFRTVSSGANVLTF
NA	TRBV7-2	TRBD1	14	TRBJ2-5	TGTGCCAGCAGCCCTAAGACAGGGGGGGAGACCCAGTACTTC	CASSPKTGGETQYF
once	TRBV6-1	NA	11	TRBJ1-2	TGTGCCAGCAGATTCAGGGAAGACTACACCTTC	CASRFREDYTF
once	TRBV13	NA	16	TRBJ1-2	TGTGCCAGCAGCGTAGGCCCCGGATCGGGGATGGGCGGCTACACCTTC	CASSVGPGSGMGGYTF
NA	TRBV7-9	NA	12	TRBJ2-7	TGTGCCAGCAGCGCCAGGGCTTACGAGCAGTACTTC	CASSARAYEQYF
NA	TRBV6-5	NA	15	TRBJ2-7	TGTGCCAGCAGTTACCGTCCAGGGGGGTATAGCGAGCAGTACTTC	CASSYRPGGYSEQYF
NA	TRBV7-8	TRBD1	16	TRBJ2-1	TGTGCCAGCAGCCCGAAAGACAGGGGGATGATAGATGGGCAGTTCTTC	CASSPKDRGMIDGQFF
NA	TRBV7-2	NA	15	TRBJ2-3	TGTGCCAGCAGCGCGGGTCAGTCTAGCACAGATACGCAGTATTTT	CASSAGQSSTDTQYF
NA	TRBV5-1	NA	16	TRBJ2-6	TGCGCCAGCAGCCGGGACACGAGCTCTGGGGCCAACGTCCTGACTTTC	CASSRDTSSGANVLTF
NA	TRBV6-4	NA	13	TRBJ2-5	TGTGCCAGCAGTGTATCGGGGAGAGAGACCCAGTACTTC	CASSVSGRETQYF
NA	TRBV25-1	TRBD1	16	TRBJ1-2	TGTGCCAGCAAATCAAGACAGGGGGAAGGGGTCTATGGCTACACCTTC	CASKSRQGEGVYGYTF
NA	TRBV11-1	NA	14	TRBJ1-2	TGTGCCAGCACCCCGATCCCACTTTCTGATGGCTACACCTTC	CASTPIPLSDGYTF
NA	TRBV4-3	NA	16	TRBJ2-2	TGCGCCAGCAGCTCTTTTGCGGGGACAGTCACCGGGGAGCTGTTTTTT	CASSSFAGTVTGELFF
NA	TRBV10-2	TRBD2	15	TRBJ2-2	TGCGCCAGCAGGAAGACTAGCGGGACCACCGGGGAGCTGTTTTTT	CASRKTSGTTGELFF
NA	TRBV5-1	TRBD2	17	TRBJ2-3	TGCGCCAGCAGCTTAGGGACTAGCGGAGGCCTCCCAGATACGCAGTATTTT	CASSLGTSGGLPDTQYF
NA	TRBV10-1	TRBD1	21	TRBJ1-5	TGCGCCAGCCGAACCCGGGACAGGGGACGGACTAGGGTTTATAGCAATCAGCCCCAGCATTTT	CASRTRDRGRTRVYSNQPQHF
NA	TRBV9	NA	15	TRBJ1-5	TGTGCCAGCAGCGCCGACGGGTCCTCGATTCGGCCCCAGCATTTT	CASSADGSSIRPQHF
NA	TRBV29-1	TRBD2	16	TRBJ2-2	TGCAGCGTTGAAGATAAACGGCGGGGGGGGTCCGGGGAGCTGTTTTTT	CSVEDKRRGGSGELFF
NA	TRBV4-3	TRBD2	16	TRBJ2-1	TGCGCCAGCAGCCAAGTGACTAGCGGGGGGAATAATGAGCAGTTCTTC	CASSQVTSGGNNEQFF
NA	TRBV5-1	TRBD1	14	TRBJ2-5	TGCGCCAGCAGCTTGGATGTCAGGGGGAAGACCCAGTACTTC	CASSLDVRGKTQYF
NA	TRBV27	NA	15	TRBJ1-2	TGTGCCACGTTTACAGGTCGGGCATGGGACTATGGCTACACCTTC	CATFTGRAWDYGYTF
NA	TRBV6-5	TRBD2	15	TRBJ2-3	TGTGCCAGCAAAGTAGCGGGGGGGCCTACAGATACGCAGTATTTT	CASKVAGGPTDTQYF
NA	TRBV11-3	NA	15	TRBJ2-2	TGTGCCAGCAGCTTAGGATGGGGGGACACCGGGGAGCTGTTTTTT	CASSLGWGDTGELFF
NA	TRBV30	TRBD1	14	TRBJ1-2	TGTGCCTGGAGGGGACAGGGGGCGAACTATGGCTACACCTTC	CAWRGQGANYGYTF
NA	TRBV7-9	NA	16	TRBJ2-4	TGTGCCAGCATCCCCCGGGTGGGGCCGTCCAAAAACATTCAGTACTTC	CASIPRVGPSKNIQYF
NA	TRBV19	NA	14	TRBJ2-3	TGTGCCAGTAGTTGGACAGCTAGCACAGATACGCAGTATTTT	CASSWTASTDTQYF